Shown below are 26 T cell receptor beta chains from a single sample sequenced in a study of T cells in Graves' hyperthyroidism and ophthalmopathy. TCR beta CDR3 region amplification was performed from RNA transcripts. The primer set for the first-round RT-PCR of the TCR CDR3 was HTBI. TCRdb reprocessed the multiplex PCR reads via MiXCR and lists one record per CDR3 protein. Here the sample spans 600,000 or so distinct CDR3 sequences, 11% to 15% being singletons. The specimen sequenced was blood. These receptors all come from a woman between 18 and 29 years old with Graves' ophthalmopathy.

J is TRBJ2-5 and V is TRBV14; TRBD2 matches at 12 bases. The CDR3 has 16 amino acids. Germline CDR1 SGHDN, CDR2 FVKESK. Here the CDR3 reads CPEKYQTSGRSKTQYF. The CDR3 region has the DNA TGTCCTGAGAAGTACCAGACTAGCGGGAGATCGAAGACCCAGTACTTC.

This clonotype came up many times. The CDR3 region is CASSHGTGGAYNEQFF. Written as DNA, the CDR3 is TGCGCCAGCAGCCACGGGACAGGGGGCGCCTACAATGAGCAGTTCTTC. The genes are TRBV5-1 and TRBJ2-1; 12 positions match TRBD1. Germline CDR1 is SGHRS and CDR2 is YFSETQ. The CDR3 runs 16 residues. Trimming took 4 bases from V and 2 from J; bases not matched to a gene: 4.

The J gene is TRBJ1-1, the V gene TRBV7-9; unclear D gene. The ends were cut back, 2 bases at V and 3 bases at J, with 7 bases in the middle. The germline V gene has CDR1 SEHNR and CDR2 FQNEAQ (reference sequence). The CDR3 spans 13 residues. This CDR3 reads CASSLSPHTEAFF. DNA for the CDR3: TGTGCCAGCAGCTTAAGTCCGCACACTGAAGCTTTCTTT. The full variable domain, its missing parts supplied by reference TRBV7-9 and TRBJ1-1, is DTGVSQNPRHKITKRGQNVTFRCDPISEHNRLYWYRQTLGQGPEFLTYFQNEAQLEKSRLLSDRFSAERPKGSFSTLEIQRTEQGDSAMYLCASSLSPHTEAFFGQGTRLTVV.

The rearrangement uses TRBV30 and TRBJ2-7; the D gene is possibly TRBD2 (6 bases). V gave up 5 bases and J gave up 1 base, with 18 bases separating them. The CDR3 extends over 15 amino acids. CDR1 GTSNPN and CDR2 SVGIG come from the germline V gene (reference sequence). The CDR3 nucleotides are TGTGCCTGGGCTCGGGGCCGGAGCGGGTCCTACGAGCAGTACTTC. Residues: CAWARGRSGSYEQYF.

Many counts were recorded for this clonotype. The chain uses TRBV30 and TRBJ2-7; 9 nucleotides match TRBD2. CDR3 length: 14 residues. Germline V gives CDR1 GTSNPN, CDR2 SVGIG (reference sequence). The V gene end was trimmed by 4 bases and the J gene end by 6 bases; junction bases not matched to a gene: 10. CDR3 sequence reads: CAWTSGVSFGEQYF. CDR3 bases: TGTGCCTGGACTAGCGGGGTTTCTTTTGGCGAGCAGTACTTC.

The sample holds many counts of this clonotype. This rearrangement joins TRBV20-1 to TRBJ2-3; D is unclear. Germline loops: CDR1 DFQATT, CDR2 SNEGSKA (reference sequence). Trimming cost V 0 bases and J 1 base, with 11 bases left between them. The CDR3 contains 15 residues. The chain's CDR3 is CSARDHLEGTDTQYF. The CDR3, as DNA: TGCAGTGCTAGAGATCACTTAGAGGGCACAGATACGCAGTATTTT.

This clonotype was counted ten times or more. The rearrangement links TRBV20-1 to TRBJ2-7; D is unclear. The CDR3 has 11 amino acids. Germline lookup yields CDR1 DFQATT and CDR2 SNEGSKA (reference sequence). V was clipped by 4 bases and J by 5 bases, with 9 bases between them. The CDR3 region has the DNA TGCAGTGCTACCCGTCAGCACGAGCAGTACTTC. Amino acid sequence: CSATRQHEQYF.

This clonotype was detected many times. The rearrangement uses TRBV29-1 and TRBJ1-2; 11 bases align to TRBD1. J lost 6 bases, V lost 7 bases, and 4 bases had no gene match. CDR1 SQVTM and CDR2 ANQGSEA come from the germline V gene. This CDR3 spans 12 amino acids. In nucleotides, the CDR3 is TGCAGCGGAGGACAGGGGGCGAATGGCTACACCTTC. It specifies CSGGQGANGYTF.

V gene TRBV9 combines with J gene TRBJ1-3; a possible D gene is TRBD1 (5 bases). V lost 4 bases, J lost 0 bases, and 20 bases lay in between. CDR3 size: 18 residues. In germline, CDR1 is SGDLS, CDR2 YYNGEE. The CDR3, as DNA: TGTGCCAGCAGCCCTCAAGGGGCTTTTGAGAGCTCTGGAAACACCATATATTTT. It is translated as CASSPQGAFESSGNTIYF.

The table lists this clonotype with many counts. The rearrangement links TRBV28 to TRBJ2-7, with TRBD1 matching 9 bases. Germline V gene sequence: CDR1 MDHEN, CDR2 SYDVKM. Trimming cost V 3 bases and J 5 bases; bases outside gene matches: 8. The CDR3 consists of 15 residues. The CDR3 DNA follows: TGTGCCAGCAGTTTGCAGGGACAGGGAATTGACGAGCAGTACTTC. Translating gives CASSLQGQGIDEQYF.

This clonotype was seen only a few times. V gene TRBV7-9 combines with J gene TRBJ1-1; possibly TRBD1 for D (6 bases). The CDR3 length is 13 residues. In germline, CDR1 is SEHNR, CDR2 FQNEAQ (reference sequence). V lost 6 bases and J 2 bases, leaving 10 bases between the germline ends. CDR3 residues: CASRKGGNTEAFF. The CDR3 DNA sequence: TGTGCCAGCAGAAAGGGGGGTAACACTGAAGCTTTCTTT.

CDR3 coding DNA: TGTGCCAGCAGCCAATGGAACGGGGAGCAGTTCTTC. This translates into CASSQWNGEQFF. The gene calls are TRBV14 and TRBJ2-1; no clear D. Germline CDR1 and CDR2: SGHDN and FVKESK. The CDR3 covers 12 residues. Trimming removed 2 bases from V and 10 bases from J, with 9 bases in between.

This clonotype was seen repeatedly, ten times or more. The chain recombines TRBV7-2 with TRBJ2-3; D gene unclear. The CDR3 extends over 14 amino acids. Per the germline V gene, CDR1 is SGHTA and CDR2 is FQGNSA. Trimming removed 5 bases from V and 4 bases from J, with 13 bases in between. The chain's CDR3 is CASSPAGWADTQYF. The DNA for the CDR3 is TGTGCCAGCAGCCCGGCCGGTTGGGCAGATACGCAGTATTTT. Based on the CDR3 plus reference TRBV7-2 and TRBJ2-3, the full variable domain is GAGVSQSPSNKVTEKGKDVELRCDPISGHTALYWYRQSLGQGLEFLIYFQGNSAPDKSGLPSDRFSAERTGGSVSTLTIQRTQQEDSAVYLCASSPAGWADTQYFGPGTRLTVL.

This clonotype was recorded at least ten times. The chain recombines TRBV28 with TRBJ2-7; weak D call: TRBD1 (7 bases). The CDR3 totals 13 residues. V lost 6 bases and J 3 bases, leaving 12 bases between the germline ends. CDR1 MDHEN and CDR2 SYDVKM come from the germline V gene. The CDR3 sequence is CASSRQGGYEQYF. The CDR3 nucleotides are TGTGCCAGCAGCCGACAGGGAGGCTACGAGCAGTACTTC.

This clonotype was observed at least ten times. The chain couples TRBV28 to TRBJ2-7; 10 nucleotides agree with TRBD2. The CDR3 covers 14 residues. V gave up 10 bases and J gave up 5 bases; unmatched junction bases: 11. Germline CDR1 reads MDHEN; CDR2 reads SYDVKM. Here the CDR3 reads CATSDPSGSDEQYF. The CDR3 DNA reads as TGTGCCACCTCCGACCCTAGCGGGAGTGACGAGCAGTACTTC.

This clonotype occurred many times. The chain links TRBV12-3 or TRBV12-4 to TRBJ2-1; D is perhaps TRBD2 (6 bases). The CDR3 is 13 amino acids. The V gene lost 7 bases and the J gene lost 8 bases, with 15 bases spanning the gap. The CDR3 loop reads CASNPTSPHEQFF. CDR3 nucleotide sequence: TGTGCCAGCAACCCGACTAGTCCCCATGAGCAGTTCTTC.

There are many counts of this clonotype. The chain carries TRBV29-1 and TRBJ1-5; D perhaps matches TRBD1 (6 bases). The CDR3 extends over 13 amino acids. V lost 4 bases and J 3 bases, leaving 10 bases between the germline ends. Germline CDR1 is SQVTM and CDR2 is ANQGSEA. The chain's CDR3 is CSVGQGFNQPQHF. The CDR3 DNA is TGCAGCGTTGGGCAGGGGTTCAATCAGCCCCAGCATTTT.

The CDR3 DNA is TGTGCCAGCAGCGTAGCTGGTCTAGCGGGACGCACAGATACGCAGTATTTT. Translated, it gives CASSVAGLAGRTDTQYF. The chain uses TRBV9 and TRBJ2-3, with TRBD2 identical over 9 bases. Germline lookup yields CDR1 SGDLS and CDR2 YYNGEE. V was clipped by 0 bases and J by 1 base; unmatched bases: 6. CDR3 length: 17 amino acids. The full variable domain, rest sourced from reference TRBV9 and TRBJ2-3, is DSGVTQTPKHLITATGQRVTLRCSPRSGDLSVYWYQQSLDQGLQFLIQYYNGEERAKGNILERFSAQQFPDLHSELNLSSLELGDSALYFCASSVAGLAGRTDTQYFGPGTRLTVL.

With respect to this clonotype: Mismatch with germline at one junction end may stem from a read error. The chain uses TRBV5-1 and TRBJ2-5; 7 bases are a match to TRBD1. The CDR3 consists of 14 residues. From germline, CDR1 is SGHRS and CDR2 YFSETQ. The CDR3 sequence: CASSRGQPQETQYF. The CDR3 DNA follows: TGTGCCAGCAGCCGGGGACAGCCCCAAGAGACCCAGTACTTC. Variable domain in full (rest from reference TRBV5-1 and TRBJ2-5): KAGVTQTPRYLIKTRGQQVTLSCSPISGHRSVSWYQQTPGQGLQFLFEYFSETQRNKGNFPGRFSGRQFSNSRSEMNVSTLELGDSALYLCASSRGQPQETQYFGPGTRLLVL.

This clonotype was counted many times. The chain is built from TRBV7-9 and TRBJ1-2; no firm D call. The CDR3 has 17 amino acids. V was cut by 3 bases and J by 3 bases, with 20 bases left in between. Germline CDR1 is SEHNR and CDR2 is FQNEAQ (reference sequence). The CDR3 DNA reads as TGTGCCAGCAGCTTGAACAGCCTCCATAAGGTGGACTATGGCTACACCTTC. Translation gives CASSLNSLHKVDYGYTF.

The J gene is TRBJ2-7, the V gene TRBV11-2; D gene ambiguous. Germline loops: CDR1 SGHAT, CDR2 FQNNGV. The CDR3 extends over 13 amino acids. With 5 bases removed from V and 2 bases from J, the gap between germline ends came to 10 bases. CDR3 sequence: CASSTRSTYEQYF. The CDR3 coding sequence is TGTGCCAGCAGCACCCGTTCCACCTACGAGCAGTACTTC.

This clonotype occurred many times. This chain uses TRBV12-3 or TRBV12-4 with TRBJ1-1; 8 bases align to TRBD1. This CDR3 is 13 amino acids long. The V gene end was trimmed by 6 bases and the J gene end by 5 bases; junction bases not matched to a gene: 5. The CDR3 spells CASSRTGRTEAFF. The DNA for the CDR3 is TGTGCCAGCAGCCGGACAGGGAGGACTGAAGCTTTCTTT.

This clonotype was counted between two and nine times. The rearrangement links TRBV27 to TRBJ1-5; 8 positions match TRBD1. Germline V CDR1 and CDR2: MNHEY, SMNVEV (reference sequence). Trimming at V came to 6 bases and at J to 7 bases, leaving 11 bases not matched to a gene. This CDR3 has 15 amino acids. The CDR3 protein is CASRSAGGQEQPQHF. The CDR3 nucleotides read TGTGCCAGCAGGTCTGCAGGGGGCCAGGAACAGCCCCAGCATTTT.

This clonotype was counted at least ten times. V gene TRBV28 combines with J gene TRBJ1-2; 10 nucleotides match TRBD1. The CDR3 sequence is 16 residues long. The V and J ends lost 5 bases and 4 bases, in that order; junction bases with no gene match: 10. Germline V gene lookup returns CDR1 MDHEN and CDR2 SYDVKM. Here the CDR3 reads CASSTGTGAFLYGYTF. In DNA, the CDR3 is TGTGCCAGCAGTACCGGGACAGGGGCGTTCCTCTATGGCTACACCTTC.

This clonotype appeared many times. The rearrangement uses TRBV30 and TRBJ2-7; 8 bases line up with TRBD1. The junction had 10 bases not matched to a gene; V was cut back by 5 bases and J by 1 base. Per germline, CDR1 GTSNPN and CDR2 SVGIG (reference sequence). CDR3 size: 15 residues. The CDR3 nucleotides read TGTGCCTGGGATACCGGGACAGGTTTTTCCTACGAGCAGTACTTC. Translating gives CAWDTGTGFSYEQYF.

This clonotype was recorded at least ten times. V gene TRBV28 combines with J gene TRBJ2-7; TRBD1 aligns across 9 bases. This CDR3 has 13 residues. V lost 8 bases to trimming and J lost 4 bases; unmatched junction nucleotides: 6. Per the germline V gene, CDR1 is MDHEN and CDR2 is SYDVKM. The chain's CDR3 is CASGQGPSYEQYF. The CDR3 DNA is TGTGCCAGCGGACAGGGGCCCTCATACGAGCAGTACTTC.